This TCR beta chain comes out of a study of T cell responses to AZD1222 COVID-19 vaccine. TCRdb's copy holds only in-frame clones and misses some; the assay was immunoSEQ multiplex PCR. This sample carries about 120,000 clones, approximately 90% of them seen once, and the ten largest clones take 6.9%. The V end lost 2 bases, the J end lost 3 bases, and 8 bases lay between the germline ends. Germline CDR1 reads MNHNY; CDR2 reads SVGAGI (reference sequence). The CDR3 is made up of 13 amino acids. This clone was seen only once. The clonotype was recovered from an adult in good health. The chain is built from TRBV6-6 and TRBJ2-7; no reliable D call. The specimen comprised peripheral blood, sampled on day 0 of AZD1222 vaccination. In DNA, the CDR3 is TGTGCCAGCAGTTACGAACAGTACTACGAGCAGTACTTC. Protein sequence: CASSYEQYYEQYF.